This TCR beta chain stems from a study of cytomegalovirus exposure and HLA in healthy donors. The sample holds one count of this clone. The primer mix had 60 Vbeta and 13 Jbeta primers. Generated by immunoSEQ multiplex PCR, the TCRdb table keeps only in-frame clones and is missing some. Here the sample spans 150,000 or so clones, more than 60% being singletons. After removal of 10 bases from V and 5 bases from J, the junction contained 11 bases not matched to a gene. Per germline, CDR1 ENHRY and CDR2 SYGVKD. There are 15 residues in the CDR3. The sequenced sample was PBMCs. The chain recombines TRBV10-3 with TRBJ2-3; 11 bases are a match to TRBD2. The receptor was isolated from a woman aged 30 to 39 in good health and CMV-seronegative. CDR3: CATNSGGAIGDTQYF. In nucleotides, the CDR3 is TGTGCCACCAATAGCGGGGGGGCTATTGGAGATACGCAGTATTTT.